This T cell receptor (beta chain) originates from a study of CD8 T cells in Susac syndrome. This CDR3 has 14 amino acids. The V and J ends lost 7 bases and 8 bases, in that order; junction bases with no gene match: 11. Germline V gene data show CDR1 as DFQATT and CDR2 as SNEGSKA (reference sequence). A quantity of about 0.45 to 1 ug RNA underwent reverse transcription using random hexamers. TCRdb itself ran the immunoSEQ multiplex PCR reads through MiXCR, one entry per CDR3 protein. The data hold over 95,000 distinct CDR3 sequences, with around 92% observed a single time. This sequence originates from a human donor in good health. The rearrangement joins TRBV20-1 to TRBJ1-2; 12 bases line up with TRBD1. The sample was CD8+ T cells from PBMCs. This CDR3 reads CSVYKGQGAGGYTF. In DNA, the CDR3 is TGCAGTGTATATAAGGGACAGGGGGCCGGAGGCTACACCTTC.